The TCR beta chain under discussion was sequenced for a study of T cell responses to AZD1222 COVID-19 vaccine. The CDR3 length is 15 residues. Germline values: CDR1 SGHTA, CDR2 FQGNSA. Trimming at V came to 1 base and at J to 3 bases, leaving 6 bases not matched to a gene. Sequencing was performed with immunoSEQ multiplex PCR; in TCRdb, only in-frame clones are kept and a portion is missing. The sample lists about 140,000 clones, about nine tenths occurring once. Findings of the study overall: The donor cohort was predominantly white British with a female majority, and clonal diversity may have been underestimated. When two AZD1222 doses had been given, Spike-specific TCR breadth and depth rose.

As concerns this clone: Its matching antigen is unknown.

The sample in question was peripheral blood, obtained 28 days after the second AZD1222 dose. The origin of this receptor is an adult who received the AZD1222 COVID-19 vaccine. This chain connects TRBV7-2 to TRBJ2-7, with TRBD2 matching 7 bases. As DNA, the CDR3 is TGTGCCAGCAGCTTAGTTGTGGCGGGAGACTACGAGCAGTACTTC. The encoded protein is CASSLVVAGDYEQYF.